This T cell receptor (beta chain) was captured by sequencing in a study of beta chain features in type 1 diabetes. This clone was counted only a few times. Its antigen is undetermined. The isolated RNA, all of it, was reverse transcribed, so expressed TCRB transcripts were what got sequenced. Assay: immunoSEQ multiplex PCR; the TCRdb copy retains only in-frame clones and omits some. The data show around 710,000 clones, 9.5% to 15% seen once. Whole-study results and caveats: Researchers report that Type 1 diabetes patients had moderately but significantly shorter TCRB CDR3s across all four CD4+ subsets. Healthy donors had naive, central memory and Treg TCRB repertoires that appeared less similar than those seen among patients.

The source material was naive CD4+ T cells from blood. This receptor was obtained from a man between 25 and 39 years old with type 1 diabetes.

The DNA for the CDR3 is TGCGCCAGCAGCCAAGATTTCGACGTTAATAATGAGCAGTTCTTC. Amino acid sequence: CASSQDFDVNNEQFF. This chain links TRBV4-3 with TRBJ2-1, with D uncertain. The CDR3 loop spans 15 amino acids. Germline CDR1 reads LGHNA; CDR2 reads YSLEER. With 0 bases removed from V and 7 bases from J, the gap between germline ends came to 13 bases.